This T cell receptor (beta chain) was observed in a study of T cells in Graves' hyperthyroidism and ophthalmopathy. This CDR3 comprises 14 residues. The V end was cut by 4 bases, the J end by 1 base, with 8 bases between. CDR1 SGHRS and CDR2 YFSETQ come from the germline V gene. This clonotype was counted between two and nine times. TCR beta CDR3 regions were amplified from RNA transcripts. With the HTBI primer set, the TCR CDR3 went through a first round of RT-PCR. TCRdb re-called the multiplex PCR reads with MiXCR, one entry per CDR3 protein. The sample lists about 640,000 distinct CDR3 sequences, 20% seen once, with more than 30% in the top ten.

The rearrangement links TRBV5-1 to TRBJ2-2; D may be TRBD1 (5 bases). This receptor was taken from a man in his thirties or forties with Graves' ophthalmopathy. The sequencing input was blood. The CDR3 DNA sequence: TGCGCCAGCAGCGTCCAGGGGAACACCGGGGAGCTGTTTTTT. Translated: CASSVQGNTGELFF.